These 17 T cell receptor beta chains came from one sample sequenced in a study of vaccination effects on CD4 cells after COVID-19. Here immunoSEQ multiplex PCR was the method, and the copy in TCRdb shows in-frame clones only, minus some. The sample carries just over 20,000 clones, about 71% recorded once. What these receptors recognize is not known. The ViraFEST assay expanded antigen-specific CD4+ T cells with viral peptide pools before sequencing. Cultured cells yielded isolated CD4+ T cells after roughly 11 days. Sequencing was performed on CD4+ T cells from PBMCs cultured with HCoV-229E spike peptides, taken before COVID-19 vaccination. Receptors originate from a human donor who received a COVID-19 vaccine.

The rearrangement links TRBV5-4 to TRBJ2-1, with 7 bases fitting TRBD2. CDR3 length: 12 amino acids. Germline CDR1 reads SGHNT; CDR2 reads YYREEE (reference sequence). Trimming removed 4 bases from V and 9 bases from J; junction bases left unmatched: 4. In DNA form, the CDR3 reads TGTGCCAGCAGCGCCCGACTAGCTGAGCAGTTCTTC. It translates to CASSARLAEQFF.

V gene TRBV4-1 combines with J gene TRBJ2-2; 7 bases fit TRBD1. Germline-derived CDR1 and CDR2 are MGHRA and YSYEKL. The CDR3 totals 15 residues. V lost 4 bases to trimming and J lost 2 bases; unmatched junction nucleotides: 4. The CDR3, as DNA: TGCGCCAGCAGCCCGGGGACAGCAAACACCGGGGAGCTGTTTTTT. This codes for CASSPGTANTGELFF.

This chain uses TRBV10-2 with TRBJ2-3, with 13 bases matching TRBD2. The CDR3 consists of 18 residues. Germline CDR1 reads WSHSY; CDR2 reads SAAADI. The junction had 6 bases not matched to a gene; V was cut back by 3 bases and J by 0 bases. This CDR3 is CASSDRLAGGISTDTQYF. DNA of the CDR3: TGCGCCAGCAGTGACAGACTAGCGGGGGGTATAAGCACAGATACGCAGTATTTT.

This clone was observed once. The V gene is TRBV27, the J gene TRBJ2-5, with D possibly matching TRBD2 (5 bases). Trimming removed 0 bases at V and 3 bases at J, with 14 bases between. Germline CDR1 and CDR2: MNHEY and SMNVEV (reference sequence). The CDR3 is made up of 16 amino acids. CDR3 amino acids: CASSLSYTWGEETQYF. In DNA form, the CDR3 reads TGTGCCAGCAGTTTATCGTATACGTGGGGAGAAGAGACCCAGTACTTC.

The genes are TRBV6-2 or TRBV6-3 and TRBJ1-5; D possibly corresponds to TRBD1 (6 bases). Trimming removed 6 bases at V and 6 bases at J, with 12 bases between. The germline CDR1 and CDR2 sequences are MNHEY and SVGEGT. The CDR3 consists of 13 residues. DNA for the CDR3: TGTGCCAGCAGCCAGGGGCTGGGTCAGCCCCAGCATTTT. Protein sequence: CASSQGLGQPQHF.

The chain couples TRBV21-1 to TRBJ2-5; the table calls TRBD1, which could not be checked here. TRBV21-1 is reported as a pseudogene. This CDR3 contains 15 residues. The DNA for the CDR3 is TGTGCCAGCAGCAAATGCCCTGACAGGTTGGAGACCCAGTACTTC. It specifies CASSKCPDRLETQYF.

This clone has a handful of counts. This rearrangement joins TRBV13 to TRBJ2-3; no definite D call. Germline V CDR1 and CDR2: PRHDT, FYEKMQ (reference sequence). This CDR3 spans 14 amino acids. V was cut by 3 bases and J by 2 bases, with 9 bases left in between. CDR3 sequence (DNA): TGTGCCAGCAGCTTTTTTCCCAACACAGATACGCAGTATTTT. Translating it yields CASSFFPNTDTQYF.

Only a few counts were recorded for this clone. This chain connects TRBV4-1 to TRBJ2-2, with TRBD2 as a possible D gene (6 bases). This CDR3 has 18 residues. Germline-derived CDR1 and CDR2 are MGHRA and YSYEKL. Trimming shortened V by 1 base and J by 5 bases, and 20 bases separated the two germline ends. The chain's CDR3 is CASSQAGLIGVGTGELFF. As DNA, the CDR3 is TGCGCCAGCAGCCAAGCGGGACTGATAGGGGTCGGAACCGGGGAGCTGTTTTTT.

This clone was detected a few times. The rearrangement joins TRBV6-1 to TRBJ1-1, with D uncertain. Germline lookup yields CDR1 MNHNS and CDR2 SASEGT. There are 13 residues in the CDR3. The ends were cut back, 2 bases at V and 2 bases at J, with 6 bases in the middle. The CDR3 is CASSETTNTEAFF. CDR3 DNA sequence: TGTGCCAGCAGTGAAACCACTAACACTGAAGCTTTCTTT.

The table lists this clone with a few counts. The V and J genes are TRBV2 and TRBJ2-7, with D unresolved. Germline lookup yields CDR1 SNHLY and CDR2 FYNNEI. CDR3 length: 13 amino acids. Trimming stripped 3 bases from V and 3 bases from J, with 9 bases between. The CDR3 DNA is TGTGCCAGCAGTGAGGATCACGGCTACGAGCAGTACTTC. This sequence encodes CASSEDHGYEQYF.

This clone was observed a handful of times. This sequence joins TRBV5-6 and TRBJ2-7; D is uncertain. The ends were cut back, 6 bases at V and 0 bases at J, with 13 bases in the middle. The V gene's germline CDR1 is SGHDT and CDR2 YYEEEE. The CDR3 is 14 residues long. CDR3 amino acids: CASTPTPSSYEQYF. CDR3 sequence (DNA): TGTGCCAGCACCCCAACACCGAGCTCCTACGAGCAGTACTTC. Full variable domain (remainder filled in from reference TRBV5-6 and TRBJ2-7): DAGVTQSPTHLIKTRGQQVTLRCSPKSGHDTVSWYQQALGQGPQFIFQYYEEEERQRGNFPDRFSGHQFPNYSSELNVNALLLGDSALYLCASTPTPSSYEQYFGPGTRLTVT.

The chain uses TRBV4-1 and TRBJ2-7; TRBD1 agrees at 9 bases. The CDR3 covers 14 residues. Germline values: CDR1 MGHRA, CDR2 YSYEKL. The junction had 3 bases not matched to a gene; V was cut back by 2 bases and J by 4 bases. The CDR3 loop reads CASSQPGQGYEQYF. CDR3 nucleotide sequence: TGCGCCAGCAGCCAACCGGGACAGGGTTACGAGCAGTACTTC.

The chain joins TRBV10-3 to TRBJ1-2; D is undetermined. CDR1 and CDR2 (germline): ENHRY, SYGVKD. V lost 0 bases to trimming and J lost 3 bases, with 5 bases between them. The CDR3 sequence is 13 residues long. This CDR3 is CAISESADYGYTF. The DNA for the CDR3 is TGTGCCATCAGTGAGTCGGCGGACTATGGCTACACCTTC.

The chain recombines TRBV5-1 with TRBJ1-1; 10 bases map to TRBD1. The CDR3 has 15 residues. Germline V gene data show CDR1 as SGHRS and CDR2 as YFSETQ. V was clipped by 4 bases and J by 3 bases; unmatched bases: 6. DNA for the CDR3: TGCGCCAGCAGCCGACAGGGGGCGATTGACACTGAAGCTTTCTTT. As protein: CASSRQGAIDTEAFF.

V is TRBV18 and J is TRBJ2-7; D is unclear. Germline CDR1 KGHSH, CDR2 LQKENI. V gave up 0 bases and J gave up 1 base, with 7 bases separating them. This CDR3 comprises 14 residues. CDR3 in amino acids: CASSPPSGSYEQYF. The DNA of the CDR3 is TGTGCCAGCTCACCACCGAGTGGATCCTACGAGCAGTACTTC.

The gene calls are TRBV15 and TRBJ1-2; D may be TRBD1 (6 bases). V shed 0 bases and J shed 4 bases, with 12 bases lying between them. The CDR3 is made up of 15 amino acids. Germline values: CDR1 LNHNV, CDR2 YYDKDF (reference sequence). The CDR3 DNA reads TGTGCCACCAGCAGAGATAGTGGACAGCGCTATGGCTACACCTTC. It yields the protein CATSRDSGQRYGYTF.

This clone was counted only a few times. The chain links TRBV4-2 to TRBJ2-7, with D possibly being TRBD1 or TRBD2 (5 bases each). The germline CDR1 and CDR2 sequences are LGHNA and YNFKEQ. This CDR3 contains 15 residues. Trimming took 1 base from V and 2 from J, leaving 12 bases between them. The CDR3 loop is CASSQGTGRTYEQYF. CDR3 sequence (DNA): TGTGCCAGCAGCCAAGGGACGGGACGGACCTACGAGCAGTACTTC.